This paragraph covers one TCR beta chain sequence. As yet, its antigen is unknown. Germline V CDR1 and CDR2: LNHDA, SQIVND (reference sequence). V was pared by 7 bases and J by 6 bases, with 18 bases between. This CDR3 has 15 amino acids. Libraries were prepared by immunoSEQ multiplex PCR; TCRdb keeps only in-frame clonotypes and omits some of them. Among a few hundred thousand clones, almost 90% were seen once, and the ten largest hold about 5%. The source of the sample is a study of Ad26.COV2.S vaccination and SARS-CoV-2 variants. Findings and caveats of the study: Substantial post-vaccination breadth of spike-specific CD8+ and CD4+ T cell responses was reported.

Treatment given: 19 received Ad26.COV2.S at low or high dose, single or two shots; 5 received placebo; per-sample allocation not given. Samples came from day 63 after the first vaccine or placebo injection. Here the sequenced sample was peripheral blood, taken in a trial of Ad26.COV2.S vaccine versus placebo. The receptor was isolated from a person between 18 and 60 years old who received the Ad26.COV2.S COVID-19 vaccine or a placebo. The chain joins TRBV19 to TRBJ2-2; D uncertain. The CDR3 is CASNRTPPKAGELFF. The CDR3 DNA is TGTGCCAGTAACCGGACCCCACCCAAGGCCGGGGAGCTGTTTTTT.